This is a list of T cell receptor beta chains from one sample in a study of T cells in Graves' hyperthyroidism and ophthalmopathy. TCRdb recomputed calls from the multiplex PCR reads with MiXCR, one row per CDR3 protein. The sample yields 470,000 or so distinct CDR3 sequences, about 20% seen once. Specimen: blood. All receptors derive from a man aged 18-30 years with Graves' hyperthyroidism. The CDR3 runs from the conserved cysteine through the conserved F or W. Fields, in order: D gene, V gene, J gene, clone size, CDR3 protein, CDR3 DNA. D genes are given only for firm matches. Not all rows give a size; the values are once, few, many and, for expanded clones, a class.

d_gene: NA; v_gene: TRBV27; j_gene: TRBJ1-1; abundance: NA; CDR3aa: CASSFRQSYTEAFF; CDR3nt: TGTGCCAGCAGTTTCCGGCAGTCTTACACTGAAGCTTTCTTT
d_gene: TRBD2; v_gene: TRBV7-9; j_gene: TRBJ2-5; abundance: NA; CDR3aa: CASSLVPSGTQETQYF; CDR3nt: TGTGCCAGCAGCTTAGTTCCTAGCGGAACTCAAGAGACCCAGTACTTC
d_gene: NA; v_gene: TRBV6-1; j_gene: TRBJ2-7; abundance: many; CDR3aa: CASSEYQGDIYEQYF; CDR3nt: TGTGCCAGCAGTGAATACCAGGGAGATATCTACGAGCAGTACTTC
d_gene: NA; v_gene: TRBV19; j_gene: TRBJ1-1; abundance: many; CDR3aa: CASKQNTEAFF; CDR3nt: TGTGCCAGTAAACAGAACACTGAAGCTTTCTTT
d_gene: NA; v_gene: TRBV6-5; j_gene: TRBJ1-1; abundance: NA; CDR3aa: CASSYPLGTEAFF; CDR3nt: TGTGCCAGCAGTTACCCCTTAGGCACTGAAGCTTTCTTT
d_gene: NA; v_gene: TRBV5-1; j_gene: TRBJ1-2; abundance: few; CDR3aa: CASSLDGYDYGYTF; CDR3nt: TGCGCCAGCAGCTTGGATGGGTACGACTATGGCTACACCTTC
d_gene: TRBD2; v_gene: TRBV27; j_gene: TRBJ2-2; abundance: many; CDR3aa: CASRGLAGGNTGELFF; CDR3nt: TGTGCCAGCAGAGGACTAGCGGGGGGAAACACCGGGGAGCTGTTTTTT
d_gene: NA; v_gene: TRBV12-3/TRBV12-4; j_gene: TRBJ2-5; abundance: many; CDR3aa: CASSRTGPEYF; CDR3nt: TGTGCCAGCAGCCGAACAGGCCCCGAGTACTTC
d_gene: NA; v_gene: TRBV3-1; j_gene: TRBJ1-5; abundance: few; CDR3aa: CASSQAVSNQPQHF; CDR3nt: TGTGCCAGCAGCCAAGCAGTTAGCAATCAGCCCCAGCATTTT
d_gene: NA; v_gene: TRBV7-2; j_gene: TRBJ2-7; abundance: many; CDR3aa: CASSLTSGLTYEQYF; CDR3nt: TGTGCCAGCAGCTTGACATCGGGACTCACCTACGAGCAGTACTTC
d_gene: TRBD1; v_gene: TRBV27; j_gene: TRBJ1-2; abundance: many; CDR3aa: CASSPGTGLGVGYGYTF; CDR3nt: TGTGCCAGCAGTCCTGGGACAGGGCTTGGTGTTGGCTATGGCTACACCTTC
d_gene: NA; v_gene: TRBV6-1; j_gene: TRBJ2-7; abundance: many; CDR3aa: CASSDGSSSSYEQYF; CDR3nt: TGTGCCAGCAGTGACGGTTCATCCTCCTCCTACGAGCAGTACTTC
d_gene: NA; v_gene: TRBV5-8; j_gene: TRBJ1-1; abundance: few; CDR3aa: CASLFYRGNTEAFF; CDR3nt: TGTGCCAGCCTATTCTACCGGGGGAACACTGAAGCTTTCTTT
d_gene: TRBD2; v_gene: TRBV29-1; j_gene: TRBJ2-2; abundance: NA; CDR3aa: CSGAGGRTGELFF; CDR3nt: TGCAGCGGAGCGGGAGGGCGAACCGGGGAGCTGTTTTTT
d_gene: NA; v_gene: TRBV6-5; j_gene: TRBJ1-1; abundance: many; CDR3aa: CASSYGGNTEAFF; CDR3nt: TGTGCCAGCAGTTATGGGGGCAACACTGAAGCTTTCTTT
d_gene: NA; v_gene: TRBV2; j_gene: TRBJ2-5; abundance: many; CDR3aa: CASRPTSWGQETQYF; CDR3nt: TGTGCCAGCAGGCCGACTAGTTGGGGACAAGAGACCCAGTACTTC
d_gene: NA; v_gene: TRBV6-4; j_gene: TRBJ1-5; abundance: NA; CDR3aa: CASSEDSSNQPQHF; CDR3nt: TGTGCCAGCAGTGAAGATAGTAGCAATCAGCCCCAGCATTTT
d_gene: NA; v_gene: TRBV6-2/TRBV6-3; j_gene: TRBJ1-1; abundance: many; CDR3aa: CASSPRTAKNTEAFF; CDR3nt: TGTGCCAGCAGTCCCCGGACAGCTAAGAACACTGAAGCTTTCTTT
d_gene: NA; v_gene: TRBV5-1; j_gene: TRBJ1-2; abundance: many; CDR3aa: CASSLADSAYGYTF; CDR3nt: TGCGCCAGCAGCTTGGCCGACAGTGCCTATGGCTACACCTTC
d_gene: NA; v_gene: TRBV5-5; j_gene: TRBJ2-5; abundance: many; CDR3aa: CASSFGPYLRTQYF; CDR3nt: TGTGCCAGCAGCTTCGGACCGTATCTCCGCACCCAGTACTTC
d_gene: NA; v_gene: TRBV5-6; j_gene: TRBJ1-5; abundance: NA; CDR3aa: CASSSGFSTNQPQHF; CDR3nt: TGTGCCAGCAGCTCAGGCTTTTCCACCAATCAGCCCCAGCATTTT
d_gene: NA; v_gene: TRBV2; j_gene: TRBJ1-2; abundance: many; CDR3aa: CASSPSAPSVYGYTF; CDR3nt: TGTGCCAGCAGCCCTTCTGCACCGAGCGTCTATGGCTACACCTTC
d_gene: NA; v_gene: TRBV28; j_gene: TRBJ1-5; abundance: many; CDR3aa: CASSRQQGWPQHF; CDR3nt: TGTGCCAGCAGCCGTCAACAGGGATGGCCCCAGCATTTT
d_gene: TRBD1; v_gene: TRBV28; j_gene: TRBJ1-1; abundance: few; CDR3aa: CASSIPGQWNNEAFF; CDR3nt: TGTGCCAGCAGCATACCGGGACAGTGGAATAATGAAGCTTTCTTT
d_gene: TRBD1; v_gene: TRBV6-1; j_gene: TRBJ2-7; abundance: NA; CDR3aa: CASSERGRTGSYEQYF; CDR3nt: TGTGCCAGCAGTGAGCGAGGCAGGACAGGGTCCTACGAGCAGTACTTC
d_gene: TRBD1; v_gene: TRBV28; j_gene: TRBJ2-5; abundance: few; CDR3aa: CASSSRDRPSQETQYF; CDR3nt: TGTGCCAGCAGTTCCCGGGACAGGCCCTCCCAAGAGACCCAGTACTTC
d_gene: NA; v_gene: TRBV4-1; j_gene: TRBJ2-7; abundance: few; CDR3aa: CASSPRRTHEQYF; CDR3nt: TGCGCCAGCAGCCCAAGAAGGACCCACGAGCAGTACTTC
d_gene: NA; v_gene: TRBV7-8; j_gene: TRBJ1-1; abundance: many; CDR3aa: CASSLERARGEAFF; CDR3nt: TGTGCCAGCAGCTTGGAAAGGGCTCGCGGTGAAGCTTTCTTT
d_gene: NA; v_gene: TRBV12-3/TRBV12-4; j_gene: TRBJ1-1; abundance: many; CDR3aa: CASIGATEAFF; CDR3nt: TGTGCCAGCATCGGGGCAACTGAAGCTTTCTTT
d_gene: TRBD2; v_gene: TRBV5-1; j_gene: TRBJ2-5; abundance: NA; CDR3aa: CASSFQRGGETQYF; CDR3nt: TGCGCCAGCAGCTTCCAGCGGGGTGGGGAGACCCAGTACTTC
d_gene: NA; v_gene: TRBV12-3/TRBV12-4; j_gene: TRBJ1-3; abundance: many; CDR3aa: CARSPGYTGNTIYF; CDR3nt: TGTGCCAGGTCCCCCGGGTATACTGGAAACACCATATATTTT
d_gene: TRBD2; v_gene: TRBV5-6; j_gene: TRBJ2-5; abundance: many; CDR3aa: CASSLALAGGYQETQYF; CDR3nt: TGTGCCAGCAGCTTGGCCCTAGCGGGGGGGTACCAAGAGACCCAGTACTTC
d_gene: TRBD1; v_gene: TRBV20-1; j_gene: TRBJ1-1; abundance: many; CDR3aa: CSARDLADRGVTEAFF; CDR3nt: TGCAGTGCTAGAGATCTTGCTGACAGGGGGGTAACTGAAGCTTTCTTT
d_gene: NA; v_gene: TRBV29-1; j_gene: TRBJ2-5; abundance: many; CDR3aa: CSVDHGVETQYF; CDR3nt: TGCAGCGTTGACCACGGGGTGGAGACCCAGTACTTC
d_gene: NA; v_gene: TRBV9; j_gene: TRBJ1-1; abundance: NA; CDR3aa: CASSPNPTEAFF; CDR3nt: TGTGCCAGCAGCCCCAATCCCACTGAAGCTTTCTTT